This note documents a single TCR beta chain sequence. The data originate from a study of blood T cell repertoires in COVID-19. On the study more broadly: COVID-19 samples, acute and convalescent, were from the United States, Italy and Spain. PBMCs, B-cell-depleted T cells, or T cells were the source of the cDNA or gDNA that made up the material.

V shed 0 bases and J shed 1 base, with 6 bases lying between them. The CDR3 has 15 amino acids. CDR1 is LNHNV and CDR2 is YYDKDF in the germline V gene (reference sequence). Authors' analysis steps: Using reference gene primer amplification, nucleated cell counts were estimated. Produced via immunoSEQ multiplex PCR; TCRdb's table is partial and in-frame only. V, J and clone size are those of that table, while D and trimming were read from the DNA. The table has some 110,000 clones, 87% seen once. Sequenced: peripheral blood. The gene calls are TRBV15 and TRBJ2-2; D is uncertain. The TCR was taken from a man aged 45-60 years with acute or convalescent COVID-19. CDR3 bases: TGTGCCACCAGCAGAGATCGGTTGAACACCGGGGAGCTGTTTTTT. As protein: CATSRDRLNTGELFF.